This T cell receptor beta chain was identified in a study of glioma-infiltrating T cells. Study-wide points: Tissue-blood divergence was below expectation in non-neoplastic patients, above in gliomas. Very few CDR3 sequences were shared between tissue and blood.

CDR1 is LGHNA and CDR2 is YSLEER in the germline V gene. Between the trimmed V and J ends, which lost 1 base and 2 bases, there was a span of 12 bases. The CDR3 is 15 amino acids. Details on this clonotype: Its specificity is not known.

Using RNA template, CDR3s of TCR alpha and beta were amplified with iRepertoire arm-PCR. Input was roughly 100-450 ng of tissue mRNA or PBMC total RNA. TCRdb ran MiXCR on the multiplex PCR reads and lists one entry per CDR3 protein. The profile shows approximately 120,000 distinct CDR3 sequences, roughly 25% of them singletons. V gene TRBV4-3 combines with J gene TRBJ2-7; D ambiguous. The source is a human donor with low-grade glioma or glioblastoma, undergoing nonglioma brain surgery, or in good health (not recorded which). Material for sequencing was glioma tissue, nonneoplastic brain tissue, or PBMCs (not recorded which). CDR3 protein: CASSQGYGNTYEQYF. The CDR3 bases are TGCGCCAGCAGCCAAGGGTACGGCAATACCTACGAGCAGTACTTC.